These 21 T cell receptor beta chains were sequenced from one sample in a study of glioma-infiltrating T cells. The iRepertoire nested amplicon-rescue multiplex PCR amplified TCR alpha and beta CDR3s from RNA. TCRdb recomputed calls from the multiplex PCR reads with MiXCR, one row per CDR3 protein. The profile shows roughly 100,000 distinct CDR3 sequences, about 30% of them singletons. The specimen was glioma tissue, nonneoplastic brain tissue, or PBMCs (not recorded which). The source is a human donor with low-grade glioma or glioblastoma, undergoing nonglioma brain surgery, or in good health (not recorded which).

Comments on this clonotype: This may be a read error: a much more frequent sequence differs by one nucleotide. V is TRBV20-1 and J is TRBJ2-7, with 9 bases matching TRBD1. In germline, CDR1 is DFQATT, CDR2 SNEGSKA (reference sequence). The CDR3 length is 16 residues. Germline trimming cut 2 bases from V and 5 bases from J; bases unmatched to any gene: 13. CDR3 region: CSARLTTGTGSNEQYF. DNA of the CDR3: TGCAGTGCTAGACTCACGACCGGGACAGGGTCTAACGAGCAGTACTTC.

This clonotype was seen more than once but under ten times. CDR3 amino acids: CASSQGRGNQPQHF. The CDR3 DNA is TGCGCCAGCAGCCAGGGAAGGGGCAATCAGCCCCAGCATTTT. This chain connects TRBV4-1 to TRBJ1-5; no reliable D call. CDR3 length: 14 residues. Trimming removed 3 bases at V and 2 bases at J, with 8 bases between. CDR1 is MGHRA, CDR2 YSYEKL, per germline.

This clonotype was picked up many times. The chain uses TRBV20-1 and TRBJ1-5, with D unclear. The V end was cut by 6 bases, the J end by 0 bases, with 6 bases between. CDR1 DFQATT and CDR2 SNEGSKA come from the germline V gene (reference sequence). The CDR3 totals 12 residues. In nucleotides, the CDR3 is TGCAGTGCCGAATTTAGCAATCAGCCCCAGCATTTT. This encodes CSAEFSNQPQHF.

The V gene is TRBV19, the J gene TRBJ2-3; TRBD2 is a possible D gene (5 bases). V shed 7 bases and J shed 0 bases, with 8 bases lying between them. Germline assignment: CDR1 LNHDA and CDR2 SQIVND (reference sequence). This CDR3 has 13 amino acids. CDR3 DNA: TGTGCCAGTAACCGGGGAAGCACAGATACGCAGTATTTT. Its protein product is CASNRGSTDTQYF.

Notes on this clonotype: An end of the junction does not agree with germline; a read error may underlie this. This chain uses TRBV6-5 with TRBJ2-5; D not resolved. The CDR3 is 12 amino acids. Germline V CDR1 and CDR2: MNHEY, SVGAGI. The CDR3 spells CASTRYQETEYF. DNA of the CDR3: TGTGCCAGCACGAGGTACCAAGAGACCGAGTACTTC.

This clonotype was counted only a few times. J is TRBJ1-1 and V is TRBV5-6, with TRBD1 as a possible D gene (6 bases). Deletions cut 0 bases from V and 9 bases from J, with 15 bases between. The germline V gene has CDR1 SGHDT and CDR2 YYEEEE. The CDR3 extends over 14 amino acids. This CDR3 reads CASSLVRTAPKAFF. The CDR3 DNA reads TGTGCCAGCAGCTTGGTTCGGACAGCACCTAAAGCTTTCTTT.

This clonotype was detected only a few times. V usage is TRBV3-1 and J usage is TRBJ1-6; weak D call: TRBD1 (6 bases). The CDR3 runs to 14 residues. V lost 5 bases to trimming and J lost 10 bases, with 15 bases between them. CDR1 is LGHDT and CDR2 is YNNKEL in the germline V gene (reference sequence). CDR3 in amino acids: CASSYGQTSSPLHF. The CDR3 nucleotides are TGTGCCAGCAGCTACGGACAGACCTCCTCACCCCTCCACTTT.

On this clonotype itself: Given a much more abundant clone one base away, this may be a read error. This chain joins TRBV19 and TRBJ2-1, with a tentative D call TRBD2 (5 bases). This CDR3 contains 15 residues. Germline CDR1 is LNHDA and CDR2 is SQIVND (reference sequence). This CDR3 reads CASSLDADGNNERFF. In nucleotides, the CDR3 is TGTGCCAGTAGTCTTGACGCAGACGGGAACAATGAGCGGTTCTTC.

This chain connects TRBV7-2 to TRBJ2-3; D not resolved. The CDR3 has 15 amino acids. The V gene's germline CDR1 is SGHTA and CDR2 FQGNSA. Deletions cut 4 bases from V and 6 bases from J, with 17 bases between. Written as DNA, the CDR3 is TGTGCCAGCAGCTCCGGGCCCTCGGAGTGGGATACGCAGTATTTT. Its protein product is CASSSGPSEWDTQYF. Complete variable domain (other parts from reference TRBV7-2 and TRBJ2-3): GAGVSQSPSNKVTEKGKDVELRCDPISGHTALYWYRQSLGQGLEFLIYFQGNSAPDKSGLPSDRFSAERTGGSVSTLTIQRTQQEDSAVYLCASSSGPSEWDTQYFGPGTRLTVL.

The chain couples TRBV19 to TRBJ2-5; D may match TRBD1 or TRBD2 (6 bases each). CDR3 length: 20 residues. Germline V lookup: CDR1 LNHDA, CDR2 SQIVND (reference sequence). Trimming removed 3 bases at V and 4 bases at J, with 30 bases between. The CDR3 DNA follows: TGTGCCAGTAGTATCGGTTTGGGAGGCACAGGGATCAAAGTCGGAGAGACCCAGTACTTC. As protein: CASSIGLGGTGIKVGETQYF.

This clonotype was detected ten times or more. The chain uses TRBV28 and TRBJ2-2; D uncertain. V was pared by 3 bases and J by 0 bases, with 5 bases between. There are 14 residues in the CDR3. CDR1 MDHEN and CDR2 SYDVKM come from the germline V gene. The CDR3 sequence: CASSFLANTGELFF. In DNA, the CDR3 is TGTGCCAGCAGTTTCCTAGCGAACACCGGGGAGCTGTTTTTT. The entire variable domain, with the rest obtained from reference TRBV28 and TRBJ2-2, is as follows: DVKVTQSSRYLVKRTGEKVFLECVQDMDHENMFWYRQDPGLGLRLIYFSYDVKMKEKGDIPEGYSVSREKKERFSLILESASTNQTSMYLCASSFLANTGELFFGEGSRLTVL.

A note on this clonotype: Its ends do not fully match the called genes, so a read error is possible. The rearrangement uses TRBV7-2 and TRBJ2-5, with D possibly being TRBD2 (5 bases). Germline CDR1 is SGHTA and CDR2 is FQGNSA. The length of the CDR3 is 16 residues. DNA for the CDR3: TGTGCCAGCAGCTTAGAGGTGAGGCTTCGAGGGCAGACCCAGTGCTTC. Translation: CASSLEVRLRGQTQCF.

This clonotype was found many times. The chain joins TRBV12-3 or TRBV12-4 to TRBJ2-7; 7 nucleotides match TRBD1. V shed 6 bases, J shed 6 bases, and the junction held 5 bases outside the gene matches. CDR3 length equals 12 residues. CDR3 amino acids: CASSLTGVEQYF. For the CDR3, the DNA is TGTGCCAGCAGCCTAACAGGGGTCGAGCAGTACTTC.

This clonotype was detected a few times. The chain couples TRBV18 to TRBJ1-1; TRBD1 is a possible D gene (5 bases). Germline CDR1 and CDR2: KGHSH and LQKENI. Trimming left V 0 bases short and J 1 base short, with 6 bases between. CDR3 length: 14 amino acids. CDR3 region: CASSPPGTNTEAFF. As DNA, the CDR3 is TGTGCCAGCTCACCACCCGGGACGAACACTGAAGCTTTCTTT.

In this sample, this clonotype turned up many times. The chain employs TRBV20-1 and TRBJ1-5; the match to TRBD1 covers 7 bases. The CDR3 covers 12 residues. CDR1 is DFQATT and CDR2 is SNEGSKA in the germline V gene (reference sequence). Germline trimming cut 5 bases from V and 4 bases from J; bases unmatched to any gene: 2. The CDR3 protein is CSAVRGNQPQHF. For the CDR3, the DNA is TGCAGTGCTGTCAGGGGGAATCAGCCCCAGCATTTT.

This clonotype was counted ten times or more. CDR3 loop: CASSFSPGPNQPQHF. CDR3 coding DNA: TGTGCCAGCAGCTTCTCCCCTGGGCCCAATCAGCCCCAGCATTTT. The chain is built from TRBV7-2 and TRBJ1-5; the D is unclear. Trimming cost V 3 bases and J 3 bases, with 12 bases left between them. This CDR3 comprises 15 residues. Germline CDR1 and CDR2: SGHTA and FQGNSA.

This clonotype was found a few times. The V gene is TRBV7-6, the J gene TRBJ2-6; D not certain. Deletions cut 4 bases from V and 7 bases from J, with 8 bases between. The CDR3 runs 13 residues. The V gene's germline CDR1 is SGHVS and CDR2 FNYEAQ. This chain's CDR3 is CASSSPVANVLTF. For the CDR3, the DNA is TGTGCCAGCAGCTCCCCCGTAGCCAACGTCCTGACTTTC.

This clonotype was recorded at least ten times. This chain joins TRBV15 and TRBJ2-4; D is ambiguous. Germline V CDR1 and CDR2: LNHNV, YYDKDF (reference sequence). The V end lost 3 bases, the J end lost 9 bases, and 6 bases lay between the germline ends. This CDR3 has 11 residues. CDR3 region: CATSRGIIQYF. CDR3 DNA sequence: TGTGCCACCAGCAGGGGTATCATTCAGTACTTC.

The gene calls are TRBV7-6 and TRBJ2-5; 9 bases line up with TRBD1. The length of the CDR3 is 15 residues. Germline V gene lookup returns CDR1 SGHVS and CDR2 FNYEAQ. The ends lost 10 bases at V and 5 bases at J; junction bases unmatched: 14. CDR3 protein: CATTSPTGGAETQYF. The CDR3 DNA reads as TGTGCCACCACCTCTCCTACAGGGGGCGCGGAGACCCAGTACTTC.

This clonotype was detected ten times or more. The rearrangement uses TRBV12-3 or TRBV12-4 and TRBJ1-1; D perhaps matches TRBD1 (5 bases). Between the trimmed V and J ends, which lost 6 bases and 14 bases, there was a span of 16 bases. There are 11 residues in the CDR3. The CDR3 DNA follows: TGTGCCAGCAGCCCCGGGACTTTCCCCTTCTTT. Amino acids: CASSPGTFPFF.

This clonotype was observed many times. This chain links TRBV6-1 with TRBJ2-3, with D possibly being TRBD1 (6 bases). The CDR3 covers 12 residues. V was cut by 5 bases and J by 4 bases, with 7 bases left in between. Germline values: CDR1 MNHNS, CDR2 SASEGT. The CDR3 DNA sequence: TGTGCCAGCAGTACAGGGCCAGATACGCAGTATTTT. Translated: CASSTGPDTQYF.